Listed below are T cell receptor beta chains from one sample, sequenced in a study of synovial regulatory T cells in juvenile arthritis. Here immunoSEQ multiplex PCR was the method, and the copy in TCRdb shows in-frame clones only, minus some. The sample holds about 9,900 clones. The sample comprised Treg cells from blood. These receptors all come from a donor aged 2-30 years with juvenile idiopathic arthritis. Both conserved end residues are part of each CDR3. Each record gives: J gene, clone size, V gene, CDR3 protein. For some rows the clone size is stated as once, few or many, or as a class when expanded; others skip it.

>TRBJ2-3|-|TRBV12-2
CASRLAADGTDTQYF
>TRBJ1-5|-|TRBV5-4
CASSSDRGHDQPQHF
>TRBJ2-7|-|TRBV5-6
CASSPWWSSYEQYF
>TRBJ1-4|-|TRBV5-1
CASSLGPRDEKLFF
>TRBJ2-7|-|TRBV6-7
CASSYSKSRDSSSYEQYF
>TRBJ1-2|-|TRBV5-1
CASSTGTGVPYGYTF
>TRBJ2-1|medium-sized|TRBV4-1
CASSQDERDAYNEQFF
>TRBJ2-1|-|TRBV5-1
CASSAGGPKGLAGPSSYNEQFF
>TRBJ2-3|-|TRBV6-5
CASSPIAGATDTQYF
>TRBJ2-5|-|TRBV7-2
CASSLVRETQYF
>TRBJ1-4|-|TRBV4-1
CASSHAQGSEKLFF
>TRBJ1-5|-|TRBV5-5
CASSPGQINQPQHF
>TRBJ1-2|-|TRBV4-1
CASSPAARTGDYGYTF
>TRBJ1-2|-|TRBV15
CATSRNDRGYGYTF
>TRBJ2-7|-|TRBV10-3
CAISEDRVSSYEQYF
>TRBJ2-7|-|TRBV10-2
CAIGEGSTFSYEQYF
>TRBJ2-6|-|TRBV6-1
CASSEEGAGANVLTF
>TRBJ1-4|-|TRBV5-1
CASSLVGSNEKLFF
>TRBJ2-3|-|TRBV12-5
CASGVGPGTQYF
>TRBJ1-6|-|TRBV7-2
CASSLDLAPLHF
>TRBJ1-5|-|TRBV5-1
CASSLTGGGNQSQHF
>TRBJ2-7|-|TRBV10-1
CASSESQALDQQYF
>TRBJ2-5|-|TRBV5-1
CASSPGLAGRQETQYF
>TRBJ1-2|-|TRBV10-3
CAISEPGTRGAVRYTF
>TRBJ1-1|medium-sized|TRBV13
CASTFGGGRMNTEAFF
>TRBJ1-5|-|TRBV6-6
CASRRDSSNQPQHF
>TRBJ2-7|medium-sized|TRBV5-5
CASSSPRGTGSPEQYF
>TRBJ2-1|-|TRBV5-6
CASSFGTSGGGEQFF
>TRBJ2-1|-|TRBV29-1
CSVKKGIGEQFF
>TRBJ1-2|-|TRBV7-9
CASSRGTPYGYTF
>TRBJ1-2|medium-sized|TRBV19
CASRMTGGSYGYTF
>TRBJ2-3|-|TRBV29-1
CSVRLTSSTDTQYF